This entry describes one TCR beta chain. Its antigen is undetermined. This entry is derived from a study of graft-versus-host responses after intestinal transplantation. Trimming removed 2 bases from V and 9 bases from J, with 5 bases in between. Germline assignment: CDR1 SGHTA and CDR2 FQGNSA. The CDR3 has 12 amino acids. Study results and caveats: Peak levels of circulating GvH clones tracked with early post-transplant HvG declines.

The repertoire was sequenced with immunoSEQ multiplex PCR; TCRdb's copy has only in-frame clones and lacks some. The repertoire has about 96,000 clones, roughly 90% of them found once; the top ten carry approximately 0.18%. The sample in question was unstimulated CD4+ T cells sorted from spleen or lymph node cells, obtained before intestinal transplant. The TCR sequence derives from a human donor who received an intestinal transplant. V is TRBV7-2 and J is TRBJ1-6; D gene uncertain. CDR3 DNA: TGTGCCAGCAGCTTATCGGTTTCACCCCTCCACTTT. This codes for CASSLSVSPLHF.